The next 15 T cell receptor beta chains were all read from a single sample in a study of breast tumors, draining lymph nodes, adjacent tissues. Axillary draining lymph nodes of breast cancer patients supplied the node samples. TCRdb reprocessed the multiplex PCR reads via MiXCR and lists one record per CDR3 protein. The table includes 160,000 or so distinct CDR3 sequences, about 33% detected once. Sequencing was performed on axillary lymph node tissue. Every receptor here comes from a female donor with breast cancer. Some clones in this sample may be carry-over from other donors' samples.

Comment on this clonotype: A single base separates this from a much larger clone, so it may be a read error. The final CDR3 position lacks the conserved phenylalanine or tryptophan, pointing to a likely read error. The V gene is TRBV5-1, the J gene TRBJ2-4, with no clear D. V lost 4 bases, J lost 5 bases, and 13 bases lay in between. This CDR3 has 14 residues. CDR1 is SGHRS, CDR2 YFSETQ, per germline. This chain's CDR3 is CASSASPGQNIQYV. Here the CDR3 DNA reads TGCGCCAGCAGCGCAAGCCCCGGACAAAACATTCAGTACGTC.

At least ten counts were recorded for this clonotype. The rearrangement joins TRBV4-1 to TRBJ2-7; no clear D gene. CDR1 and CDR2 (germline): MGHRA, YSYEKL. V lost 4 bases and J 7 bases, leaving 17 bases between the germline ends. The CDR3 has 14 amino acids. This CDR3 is CASSPLAARVEQYF. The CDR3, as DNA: TGCGCCAGCAGCCCATTAGCAGCCCGCGTTGAGCAGTACTTC.

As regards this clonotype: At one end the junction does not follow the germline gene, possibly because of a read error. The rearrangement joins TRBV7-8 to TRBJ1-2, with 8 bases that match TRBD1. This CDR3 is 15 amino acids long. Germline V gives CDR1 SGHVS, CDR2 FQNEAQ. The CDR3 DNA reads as TGCGCCAGCAGCCCCACAGGGACAGGCCACTATGGCTACACCTTC. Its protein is CASSPTGTGHYGYTF.

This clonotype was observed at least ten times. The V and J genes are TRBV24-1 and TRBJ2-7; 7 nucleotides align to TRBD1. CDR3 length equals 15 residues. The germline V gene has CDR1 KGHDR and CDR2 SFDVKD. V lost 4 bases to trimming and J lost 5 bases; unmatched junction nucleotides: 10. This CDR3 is CATSDSGGAVDEQYF. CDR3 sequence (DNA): TGTGCCACCAGTGACTCAGGGGGAGCTGTGGACGAGCAGTACTTC.

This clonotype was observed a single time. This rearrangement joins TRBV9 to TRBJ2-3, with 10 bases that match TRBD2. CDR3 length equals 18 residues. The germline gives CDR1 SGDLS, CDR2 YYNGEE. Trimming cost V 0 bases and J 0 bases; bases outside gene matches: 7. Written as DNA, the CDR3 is TGTGCCAGCAGCGTAGCTCCACTAGCGGGGCTTAGCACAGATACGCAGTATTTT. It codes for CASSVAPLAGLSTDTQYF. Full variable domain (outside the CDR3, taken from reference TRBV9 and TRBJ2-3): DSGVTQTPKHLITATGQRVTLRCSPRSGDLSVYWYQQSLDQGLQFLIQYYNGEERAKGNILERFSAQQFPDLHSELNLSSLELGDSALYFCASSVAPLAGLSTDTQYFGPGTRLTVL.

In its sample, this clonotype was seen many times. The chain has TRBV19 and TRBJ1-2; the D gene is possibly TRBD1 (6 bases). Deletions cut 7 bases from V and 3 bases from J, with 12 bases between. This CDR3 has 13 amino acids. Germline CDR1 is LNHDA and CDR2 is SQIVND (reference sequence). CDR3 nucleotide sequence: TGTGCCAGTACCTCCTCAGGGGACTATGGCTACACCTTC. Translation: CASTSSGDYGYTF.

CDR3 DNA sequence: TGTGCCTGGGCGCGACAGATTGGTTCACCCCTCCACTTT. Translating it yields CAWARQIGSPLHF. The J gene is TRBJ1-6, the V gene TRBV30; possibly TRBD1 for D (5 bases). This CDR3 is built from 13 residues. V lost 5 bases and J lost 9, with 14 bases in between. CDR1 and CDR2 from the germline V gene are GTSNPN and SVGIG (reference sequence).

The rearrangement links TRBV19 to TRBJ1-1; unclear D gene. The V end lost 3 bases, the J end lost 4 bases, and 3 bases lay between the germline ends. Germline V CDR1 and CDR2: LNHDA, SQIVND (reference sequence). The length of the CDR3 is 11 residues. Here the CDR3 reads CASSIPTEAFF. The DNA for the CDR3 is TGTGCCAGTAGTATCCCCACTGAAGCTTTCTTT.

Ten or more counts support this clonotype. The CDR3 here is CASSPRGLQETQYF. The CDR3 region has the DNA TGTGCCAGCTCACCACGGGGGCTCCAAGAGACCCAGTACTTC. This chain links TRBV18 with TRBJ2-5; possibly TRBD1 for D (6 bases). Deletions cut 1 base from V and 1 base from J, with 7 bases between. CDR1 and CDR2 from the germline V gene are KGHSH and LQKENI. The CDR3 consists of 14 residues.

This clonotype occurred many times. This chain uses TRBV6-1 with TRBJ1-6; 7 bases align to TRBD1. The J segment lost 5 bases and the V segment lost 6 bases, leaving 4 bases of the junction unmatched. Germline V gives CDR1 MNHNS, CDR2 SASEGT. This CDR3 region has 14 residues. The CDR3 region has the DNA TGTGCCAGCAGGGGGGACAGAGATAATTCACCCCTCCACTTT. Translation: CASRGDRDNSPLHF.

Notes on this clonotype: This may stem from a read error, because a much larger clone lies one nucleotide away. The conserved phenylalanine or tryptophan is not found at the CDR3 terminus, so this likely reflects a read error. CDR3 nucleotides: TGTGTCTGGAGTGTACCTGATCCGGGCATTTCACCCCTCCACCTT. This sequence encodes CVWSVPDPGISPLHL. The chain has TRBV30 and TRBJ1-6; D uncertain. Germline V gene sequence: CDR1 GTSNPN, CDR2 SVGIG (reference sequence). The CDR3 is 15 residues long.

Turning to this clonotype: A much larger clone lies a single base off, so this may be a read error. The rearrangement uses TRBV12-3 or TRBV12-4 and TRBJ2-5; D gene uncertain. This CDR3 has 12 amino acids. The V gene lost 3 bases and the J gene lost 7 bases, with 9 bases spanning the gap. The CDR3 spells CASSFYGLTQYF. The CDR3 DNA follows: TGTGCCAGCAGTTTCTATGGGTTGACCCAGTACTTC.

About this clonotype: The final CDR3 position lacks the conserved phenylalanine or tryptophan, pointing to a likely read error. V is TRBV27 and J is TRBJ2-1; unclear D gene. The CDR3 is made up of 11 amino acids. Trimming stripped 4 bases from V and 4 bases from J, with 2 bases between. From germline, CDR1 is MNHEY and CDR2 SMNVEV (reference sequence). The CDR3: CASSYYNEQFL. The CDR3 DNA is TGTGCCAGCAGTTATTACAATGAGCAGTTCCTC.

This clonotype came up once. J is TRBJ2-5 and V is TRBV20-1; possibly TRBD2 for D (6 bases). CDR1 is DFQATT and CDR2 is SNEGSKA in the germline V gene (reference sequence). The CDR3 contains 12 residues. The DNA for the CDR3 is TGCAGCGCCCCGGGCGGGGTAGATACGCAGTACTTC. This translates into CSAPGGVDTQYF.

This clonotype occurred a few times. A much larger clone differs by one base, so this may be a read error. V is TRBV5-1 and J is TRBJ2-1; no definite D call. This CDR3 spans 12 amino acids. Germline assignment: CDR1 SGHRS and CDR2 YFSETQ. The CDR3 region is CASSLSANEHFF. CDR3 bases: TGCGCCAGCAGCTTGTCAGCCAATGAGCACTTCTTC.